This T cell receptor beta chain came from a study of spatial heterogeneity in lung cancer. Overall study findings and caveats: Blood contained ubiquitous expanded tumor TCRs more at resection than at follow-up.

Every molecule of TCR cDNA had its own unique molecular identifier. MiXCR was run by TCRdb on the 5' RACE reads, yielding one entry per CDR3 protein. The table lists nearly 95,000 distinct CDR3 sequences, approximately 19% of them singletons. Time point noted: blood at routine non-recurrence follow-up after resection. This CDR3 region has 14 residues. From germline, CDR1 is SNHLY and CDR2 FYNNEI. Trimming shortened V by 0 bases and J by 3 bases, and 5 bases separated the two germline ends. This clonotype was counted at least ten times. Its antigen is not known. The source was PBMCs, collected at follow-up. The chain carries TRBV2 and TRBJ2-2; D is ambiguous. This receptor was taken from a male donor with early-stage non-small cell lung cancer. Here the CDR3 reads CASSEAPYTGELFF. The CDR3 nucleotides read TGTGCCAGCAGTGAAGCACCGTACACCGGGGAGCTGTTTTTT.